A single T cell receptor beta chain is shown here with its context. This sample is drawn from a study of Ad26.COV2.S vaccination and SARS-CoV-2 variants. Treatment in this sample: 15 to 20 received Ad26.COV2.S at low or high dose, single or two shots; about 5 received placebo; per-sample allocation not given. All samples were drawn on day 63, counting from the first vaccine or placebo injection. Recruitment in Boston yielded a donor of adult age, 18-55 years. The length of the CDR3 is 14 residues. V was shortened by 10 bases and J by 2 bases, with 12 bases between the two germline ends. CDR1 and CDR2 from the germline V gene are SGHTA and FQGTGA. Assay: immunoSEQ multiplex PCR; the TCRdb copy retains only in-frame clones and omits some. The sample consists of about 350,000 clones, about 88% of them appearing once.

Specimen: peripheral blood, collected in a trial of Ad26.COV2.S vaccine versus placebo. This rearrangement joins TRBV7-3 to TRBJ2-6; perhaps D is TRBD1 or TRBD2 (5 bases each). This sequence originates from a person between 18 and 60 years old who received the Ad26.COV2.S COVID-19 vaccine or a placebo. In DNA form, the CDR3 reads TGTGCCACCTATGGGGGTACTGGGGCCAACGTCCTGACTTTC. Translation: CATYGGTGANVLTF.